Below, one T cell receptor (beta chain) is given with its context. TCRdb's table, derived via immunoSEQ multiplex PCR, lists solely in-frame clones and lacks some. The table lists 200,000 to 250,000 clones, around 90% of them singletons. These data come from a study of cytomegalovirus exposure and HLA in healthy donors. At the level of the study: The roughly 670 first-cohort repertoires shared a platform with the roughly 130 validation repertoires, as reported in a later analysis.

The CDR3 consists of 13 residues. With 4 bases removed from V and 8 bases from J, the gap between germline ends came to 14 bases. Germline V gene sequence: CDR1 SEHNR, CDR2 FQNEAQ (reference sequence). This TCR came from a woman aged 18-29 years in good health and CMV-seronegative. Material for sequencing was PBMCs. The V gene is TRBV7-9, the J gene TRBJ1-2; D gene unclear. The CDR3 coding sequence is TGTGCCAGCAGCTCAAGTACGGGTGGAGGCTACACCTTC. Translated: CASSSSTGGGYTF.